The 23 T cell receptor beta chains given below trace back to one sample, sequenced in a study of blood T cell repertoires in COVID-19. The repertoire was sequenced with immunoSEQ multiplex PCR; TCRdb's copy has only in-frame clones and lacks some. The sample lists roughly 180,000 clones, about 84% seen once, with approximately 5.1% in the top ten. The sequenced sample consisted of PBMCs or T cells enriched from blood (not recorded which). The origin of the receptors is a woman between 40 and 55 years old with acute COVID-19.

This clone was counted only a few times. This rearrangement joins TRBV6-5 to TRBJ2-7; possibly TRBD1 for D (6 bases). CDR3 length: 14 residues. V gave up 6 bases and J gave up 3 bases, with 15 bases separating them. Germline V CDR1 and CDR2: MNHEY, SVGAGI. The CDR3 protein is CASRPGDNNYEQYF. CDR3 DNA sequence: TGTGCCAGCAGGCCTGGGGACAATAACTACGAGCAGTACTTC.

V usage is TRBV7-2 and J usage is TRBJ2-7; 9 bases are shared with TRBD2. Trimming took 5 bases from V and 4 from J; bases not matched to a gene: 6. The CDR3 consists of 14 residues. Germline CDR1 is SGHTA and CDR2 is FQGNSA. The CDR3 sequence: CASSRSGSWYEQYF. The CDR3 coding sequence is TGTGCCAGCAGCCGTAGCGGGAGTTGGTACGAGCAGTACTTC.

The chain couples TRBV19 to TRBJ2-3; D uncertain. Per the germline V gene, CDR1 is LNHDA and CDR2 is SQIVND (reference sequence). Trimming removed 8 bases at V and 2 bases at J, with 14 bases between. CDR3 size: 14 residues. The CDR3 bases are TGTGCCAGTTCATCTTACACCACCACAGATACGCAGTATTTT. It encodes CASSSYTTTDTQYF.

This clone was detected once. The chain uses TRBV2 and TRBJ1-5; 8 bases map to TRBD1. Looked up from germline, CDR1 is SNHLY and CDR2 is FYNNEI. CDR3 length equals 15 residues. Germline trimming cut 3 bases from V and 5 bases from J; bases unmatched to any gene: 6. CDR3 DNA sequence: TGTGCCAGCAGTGATGGACAGGGAGGTTATCAGCCCCAGCATTTT. Amino acid sequence: CASSDGQGGYQPQHF.

The chain is built from TRBV28 and TRBJ1-2; TRBD1 is a possible D gene (6 bases). The CDR3 runs to 13 residues. Germline values: CDR1 MDHEN, CDR2 SYDVKM. Trimming removed 8 bases from V and 0 bases from J, with 10 bases in between. The CDR3 DNA is TGTGCCAGCTGGACAGCCTCTAACTATGGCTACACCTTC. It codes for CASWTASNYGYTF.

This rearrangement joins TRBV6-5 to TRBJ1-1; TRBD1 might be the D (5 bases). Deletions cut 11 bases from V and 5 bases from J, with 18 bases between. The CDR3 length is 13 residues. Per germline, CDR1 MNHEY and CDR2 SVGAGI. The CDR3 region is CAVVDTLDTEAFF. DNA for the CDR3: TGTGCCGTTGTGGACACTTTGGATACTGAAGCTTTCTTT.

The rearrangement joins TRBV2 to TRBJ2-3; 8 nucleotides line up with TRBD2. J gave up 6 bases and V 7 bases, and 6 bases lay outside the gene matches. This CDR3 is built from 13 residues. Germline V CDR1 and CDR2: SNHLY, FYNNEI. The CDR3, as DNA: TGTGCCAGCATAGCGGGAACAAGGGATACGCAGTATTTT. Amino acid sequence: CASIAGTRDTQYF. Looking up the rest from reference TRBV2 and TRBJ2-3 gives the full variable domain: EPEVTQTPSHQVTQMGQEVILRCVPISNHLYFYWYRQILGQKVEFLVSFYNNEISEKSEIFDDQFSVERPDGSNFTLKIRSTKLEDSAMYFCASIAGTRDTQYFGPGTRLTVL.

In its sample, this clone was seen once. The chain is built from TRBV11-1 and TRBJ2-2; TRBD2 matches at 10 bases. The CDR3 consists of 16 residues. V lost 5 bases and J lost 4; bases outside the gene matches: 7. The germline V gene encodes CDR1 SGHAT and CDR2 FQDESV (reference sequence). Here the CDR3 DNA reads TGTGCCAGCAGCCTAATAGCGGGAGGTACCACCGGGGAGCTGTTTTTT. This encodes CASSLIAGGTTGELFF.

The rearrangement joins TRBV3-1 (or the pseudogene TRBV3-2) to TRBJ1-6; TRBD1 matches at 8 bases. The CDR3 loop spans 14 amino acids. Germline CDR1 LGHDT, CDR2 YNNKEL (reference sequence). Trimming at V came to 4 bases and at J to 7 bases, leaving 3 bases not matched to a gene. The CDR3 nucleotides read TGTGCCAGCAGCCCCAGGGGGCAAAATTCACCCCTCCACTTT. Translated, it gives CASSPRGQNSPLHF.

This clone has more than one count but fewer than ten. The chain has TRBV4-1 and TRBJ1-2; TRBD1 might be the D (5 bases). Germline lookup yields CDR1 MGHRA and CDR2 YSYEKL. V lost 1 base and J lost 3, with 9 bases in between. This CDR3 comprises 14 residues. The CDR3 loop reads CASSQVDRDYGYTF. CDR3 DNA: TGCGCCAGCAGCCAAGTAGACAGAGACTATGGCTACACCTTC.

This clone was found many times. The chain couples TRBV7-3 to TRBJ1-3; 8 positions match TRBD1. The CDR3 has 15 amino acids. The V segment lost 5 bases and the J segment 4 bases; nucleotides outside the gene matches: 7. Germline CDR1 is SGHTA and CDR2 is FQGTGA. The CDR3 is CASSPTGGGGNTIYF. CDR3 bases: TGTGCCAGCAGCCCAACAGGGGGTGGAGGAAACACCATATATTTT.

The count of this clone is one. This chain uses TRBV7-3 with TRBJ2-3; 9 bases are shared with TRBD1. The CDR3 consists of 16 residues. V lost 1 base to trimming and J lost 2 bases; unmatched junction nucleotides: 4. Germline V lookup: CDR1 SGHTA, CDR2 FQGTGA. CDR3 sequence: CASSLMGTGNTDTQYF. CDR3 nucleotides: TGTGCCAGCAGCTTAATGGGGACAGGGAACACAGATACGCAGTATTTT.

The gene calls are TRBV6-5 and TRBJ1-5; 7 bases are shared with TRBD1. The germline V gene encodes CDR1 MNHEY and CDR2 SVGAGI. Trimming cost V 11 bases and J 0 bases; bases outside gene matches: 10. The CDR3 runs to 15 residues. Here the CDR3 reads CAGNTGVYSNQPQHF. In DNA, the CDR3 is TGTGCCGGGAATACAGGGGTTTATAGCAATCAGCCCCAGCATTTT.

This chain joins TRBV19 and TRBJ2-7; a possible D gene is TRBD2 (6 bases). The CDR3 has 13 residues. V was trimmed by 6 bases and J by 1 base, leaving 10 bases between them. Germline lookup yields CDR1 LNHDA and CDR2 SQIVND (reference sequence). The CDR3 bases are TGTGCCAGTAGCGAGGACTATTCCTACGAGCAGTACTTC. The encoded protein is CASSEDYSYEQYF.

The V gene is TRBV27, the J gene TRBJ2-7, with unresolved D. CDR3 length: 15 residues. Trimming took off 4 bases at V and 1 base at J, with 14 bases between the two ends. Germline V gives CDR1 MNHEY, CDR2 SMNVEV (reference sequence). CDR3 in amino acids: CASSSPTRSSYEQYF. DNA of the CDR3: TGTGCCAGCAGTTCGCCCACACGGAGTTCCTACGAGCAGTACTTC.

The chain recombines TRBV9 with TRBJ2-7, with D perhaps TRBD2 (6 bases). Trimming cost V 4 bases and J 0 bases, with 17 bases left between them. The CDR3 covers 16 residues. CDR1 is SGDLS, CDR2 YYNGEE, per germline. CDR3 residues: CASSKGPGESSYEQYF. CDR3 sequence (DNA): TGTGCCAGCAGCAAAGGACCGGGGGAAAGCTCCTACGAGCAGTACTTC. Looking up the rest from reference TRBV9 and TRBJ2-7 gives the full variable domain: DSGVTQTPKHLITATGQRVTLRCSPRSGDLSVYWYQQSLDQGLQFLIQYYNGEERAKGNILERFSAQQFPDLHSELNLSSLELGDSALYFCASSKGPGESSYEQYFGPGTRLTVT.

This chain connects TRBV14 to TRBJ2-1, with D possibly TRBD1 on 6 matching bases. The V end lost 2 bases, the J end lost 1 base, and 12 bases lay between the germline ends. This CDR3 contains 16 residues. The germline gives CDR1 SGHDN, CDR2 FVKESK. The DNA for the CDR3 is TGTGCCAGCAGCCAACAGGGGTGGAGGTCCTACAATGAGCAGTTCTTC. As protein: CASSQQGWRSYNEQFF.

This clone was seen only once. The genes are TRBV11-2 and TRBJ2-6, with 10 nucleotides matching TRBD1. This CDR3 is built from 16 residues. Trimming cost V 7 bases and J 2 bases; bases outside gene matches: 5. The germline CDR1 and CDR2 sequences are SGHAT and FQNNGV. This CDR3 reads CASTSTGGAGANVLTF. CDR3 nucleotides: TGTGCCAGCACTTCGACAGGGGGCGCTGGGGCCAACGTCCTGACTTTC.

V gene TRBV7-9 combines with J gene TRBJ1-2; 9 nucleotides align to TRBD1. The CDR3 spans 15 residues. V shed 5 bases, J shed 6 bases, and the junction held 10 bases outside the gene matches. CDR1 and CDR2 from the germline V gene are SEHNR and FQNEAQ (reference sequence). This CDR3 is CASSHGQGNPDGYTF. The CDR3 DNA sequence: TGTGCCAGCAGCCACGGACAGGGGAACCCTGATGGCTACACCTTC.

The chain is built from TRBV3-1 (or the pseudogene TRBV3-2) and TRBJ2-3; 11 bases map to TRBD2. Trimming at V came to 5 bases and at J to 0 bases, leaving 4 bases not matched to a gene. Germline CDR1 reads LGHDT; CDR2 reads YNNKEL (reference sequence). CDR3 length: 16 amino acids. The CDR3: CASSARTSGSTDTQYF. DNA for the CDR3: TGTGCCAGCAGCGCCCGGACTAGCGGGAGCACAGATACGCAGTATTTT.

V usage is TRBV7-8 and J usage is TRBJ2-1; tentative D call: TRBD2 (5 bases). Germline values: CDR1 SGHVS, CDR2 FQNEAQ. The CDR3 sequence is 14 residues long. Trimming took off 1 base at V and 6 bases at J, with 10 bases between the two ends. CDR3 in DNA: TGTGCCAGCAGCTTAGGGCTAGCACCCAATGAGCAGTTCTTC. As protein: CASSLGLAPNEQFF.

This clone is a singleton in its sample. The V call is TRBV2, the J call TRBJ2-2; D may be TRBD2 (5 bases). V gave up 6 bases and J gave up 2 bases, with 10 bases separating them. The V gene's germline CDR1 is SNHLY and CDR2 FYNNEI. The CDR3 consists of 14 residues. CDR3 nucleotides: TGTGCCAGCAGGGCGGGTCCTAACACCGGGGAGCTGTTTTTT. This sequence encodes CASRAGPNTGELFF. Based on the CDR3 plus reference TRBV2 and TRBJ2-2, the full variable domain is EPEVTQTPSHQVTQMGQEVILRCVPISNHLYFYWYRQILGQKVEFLVSFYNNEISEKSEIFDDQFSVERPDGSNFTLKIRSTKLEDSAMYFCASRAGPNTGELFFGEGSRLTVL.

The gene calls are TRBV7-9 and TRBJ2-6; D uncertain. The CDR3 loop spans 16 amino acids. Germline V gives CDR1 SEHNR, CDR2 FQNEAQ (reference sequence). Between the trimmed V and J ends, which lost 5 bases and 2 bases, there was a span of 13 bases. DNA of the CDR3: TGTGCCAGCAGCCTCCAAGGAGTAGCTGGGGCCAACGTCCTGACTTTC. As protein: CASSLQGVAGANVLTF.